The rows below give T cell receptor beta chains drawn from one sample of a study of response to subunit inactivated influenza vaccine. TCRdb passed the RT-PCR reads through MiXCR, listing each CDR3 protein once. The repertoire holds approximately 200,000 distinct CDR3 sequences, approximately 15% seen once, with about 28% in the top ten. Here the sequenced sample was CD8+ T cells sorted from PBMCs, taken 4 to 6 days after vaccination. The receptors originated from a man between 50 and 59 years old who received an inactivated influenza vaccine. The CDR3 runs from the conserved cysteine through the conserved F or W. The D gene is left open where the match is weak. Size is stated for part of the rows, as once, few or many counts, or as a class when the clone is expanded.

d_gene | abundance | j_gene | v_gene | CDR3nt | CDR3aa
TRBD2 | NA | TRBJ2-3 | TRBV20-1 | TGCAGTGCTAGAGATCATAGCGGGATGAGCACAGATACGCAGTATTTT | CSARDHSGMSTDTQYF
TRBD1 | NA | TRBJ2-3 | TRBV6-5 | TGTGCCAGCAGTTCATCGGACAGGGAGCTGACAGATACGCAGTATTTT | CASSSSDRELTDTQYF
NA | many | TRBJ2-3 | TRBV7-8 | TGTGCCAGCAGCAGACGGACAGATACGCAGTATTTT | CASSRRTDTQYF
NA | few | TRBJ2-7 | TRBV13 | TGTGCCAGCAGCGCCTCCTCGGGCTACCCCCGCGAGCAGTACTTC | CASSASSGYPREQYF
TRBD2 | NA | TRBJ2-1 | TRBV5-4 | TGTGCCAGCAGGCTAGAAAGCGGGGACGCCGATGAGCAGTTCTTC | CASRLESGDADEQFF
TRBD2 | few | TRBJ2-7 | TRBV27 | TGTGCCAGCAGTTTAGCGGGAGGTTCCCACGAGCAGTACTTC | CASSLAGGSHEQYF
NA | NA | TRBJ1-1 | TRBV29-1 | TGCAGCGTTGAAGAGGCCCGGGGCACTGAAGCTTTCTTT | CSVEEARGTEAFF
TRBD2 | many | TRBJ2-1 | TRBV11-2 | TGTGCCAGCAGCTTGGAGCTTCTCTCTAGCGGGGGCAACAATGAGCAGTTCTTC | CASSLELLSSGGNNEQFF
TRBD2 | few | TRBJ2-3 | TRBV27 | TGTGCCAGCAGTCCTTCTAGCGGAAGCACAGATACGCAGTATTTT | CASSPSSGSTDTQYF
NA | NA | TRBJ1-1 | TRBV7-9 | TGTGCCAGCAGCTTATTCCGGGCTGAAGCTTTCTTT | CASSLFRAEAFF
TRBD2 | NA | TRBJ2-1 | TRBV20-1 | TGCAGTGCTTCGCCGGGACTAGCGGGCTACAATGAGCAGTTCTTC | CSASPGLAGYNEQFF
NA | few | TRBJ2-2 | TRBV7-8 | TGTGCCAGCAGCTCCTTGTACACCGGGGAGCTGTTTTTT | CASSSLYTGELFF
TRBD2 | NA | TRBJ2-7 | TRBV20-1 | TGCAGTGCTAGAGGGCTAGCGGGACATGAGCAGTACTTC | CSARGLAGHEQYF
TRBD2 | NA | TRBJ2-5 | TRBV12-3/TRBV12-4 | TGTGCCAGCAGTTTGGCTAGCGGGGGGGAGACCCAGTACTTC | CASSLASGGETQYF
TRBD1 | NA | TRBJ2-7 | TRBV20-1 | TGCAGTGCTAGCGGGGACAGAGAGACCTACGAGCAGTACTTC | CSASGDRETYEQYF
TRBD2 | few | TRBJ2-2 | TRBV27 | TGTGCCAGCAGTTTAATAGCGGGCTACACCGGGGAGCTGTTTTTT | CASSLIAGYTGELFF
NA | NA | TRBJ2-4 | TRBV20-1 | TGCAGTGCTAGACCCCAAGCGGAAAAAAACATTCAGTACTTC | CSARPQAEKNIQYF
NA | NA | TRBJ2-3 | TRBV15 | TGTGCCACCCGGAAAGGCGGCACAGATACGCAGTATTTT | CATRKGGTDTQYF
TRBD2 | NA | TRBJ2-1 | TRBV11-1 | TGTGCCAGCAGCTTAGCGACCCTCGGACTAGCGGGAGTTACCTACAATGAGCAGTTCTTC | CASSLATLGLAGVTYNEQFF
NA | NA | TRBJ1-4 | TRBV4-1 | TGCGCCAGCAGCCCGCTCCACAGAAGGGGGATTAATGAAAAACTGTTTTTT | CASSPLHRRGINEKLFF
NA | few | TRBJ2-3 | TRBV5-1 | TGCGCCAGCAGCTTGGTCGGGTTAGATACGCAGTATTTT | CASSLVGLDTQYF
TRBD2 | many | TRBJ2-7 | TRBV16 | TGTGCGGCGCGGGGTTTCCTAGCGGGGAGCTCCTACGAGCAGTACTTC | CAARGFLAGSSYEQYF
NA | NA | TRBJ2-2 | TRBV7-9 | TGTGCCAGCAGCTGGATTAAGGACGGATTGAACACCGGGGAGCTGTTTTTT | CASSWIKDGLNTGELFF
NA | NA | TRBJ2-1 | TRBV27 | TGTGCCAGCAGTTTTACTTGGGAGAACAATGAGCAGTTCTTC | CASSFTWENNEQFF
TRBD1 | NA | TRBJ2-7 | TRBV20-1 | TGCAGTGCTGTCGGGACAGGGAGCTCCTACGAGCAGTACTTC | CSAVGTGSSYEQYF
TRBD1 | few | TRBJ2-7 | TRBV7-9 | TGTGCCAGCAGCTTAGCGGGGGACAGCTCCTACGAGCAGTACTTC | CASSLAGDSSYEQYF
TRBD2 | NA | TRBJ2-7 | TRBV4-2 | TGTGCCAGCAGCCAACGGACTAGCGCCTACGAGCAGTACTTC | CASSQRTSAYEQYF
NA | NA | TRBJ2-1 | TRBV7-8 | TGTGCCAGCAGCACAGGGACCAAATACAATGAGCAGTTCTTC | CASSTGTKYNEQFF
TRBD2 | once | TRBJ2-1 | TRBV11-1 | TGTGCCAGCAGCTTAGCCCCACTGAGGTGGAGGCGGGAGGGCCACAATGAGCAGTTCTTC | CASSLAPLRWRREGHNEQFF
NA | NA | TRBJ2-6 | TRBV3-2 | TGTGCCCTCAGTTTATACTATCCGGTGCCATACTCTGGGGCCAACGTCCTGACTTTC | CALSLYYPVPYSGANVLTF
NA | NA | TRBJ2-5 | TRBV5-5 | TGTGCCAGCAGCACCGGGATCGGAGAGACCCAGTACTTC | CASSTGIGETQYF
NA | many | TRBJ2-5 | TRBV30 | TGTGCCTGGAGTTTAGGGTTTGGAGAGACCCAGTACTTC | CAWSLGFGETQYF
TRBD1 | NA | TRBJ2-7 | TRBV6-2/TRBV6-3 | TGTGCCAGCAGTTACCCGGGACAGTTCTACGAGCAGTACTTC | CASSYPGQFYEQYF
TRBD2 | few | TRBJ2-1 | TRBV4-3 | TGCGCCAGCAGCCAAGATTCTAGCGGACTCTACAATGAGCAGTTCTTC | CASSQDSSGLYNEQFF
TRBD2 | few | TRBJ2-1 | TRBV7-9 | TGTGCCAGCAGCTCTCCTGGACTAGCGGGGAGCAATGAGCAGTTCTTC | CASSSPGLAGSNEQFF
NA | many | TRBJ2-4 | TRBV5-6 | TGTGCCAGCAGCTTGGTAAGGGCCAAAAACATTCAGTACTTC | CASSLVRAKNIQYF
NA | many | TRBJ2-2 | TRBV7-9 | TGTGCCAGCAGCTTAGTTGCAAGGGGCACCGGGGAGCTGTTTTTT | CASSLVARGTGELFF